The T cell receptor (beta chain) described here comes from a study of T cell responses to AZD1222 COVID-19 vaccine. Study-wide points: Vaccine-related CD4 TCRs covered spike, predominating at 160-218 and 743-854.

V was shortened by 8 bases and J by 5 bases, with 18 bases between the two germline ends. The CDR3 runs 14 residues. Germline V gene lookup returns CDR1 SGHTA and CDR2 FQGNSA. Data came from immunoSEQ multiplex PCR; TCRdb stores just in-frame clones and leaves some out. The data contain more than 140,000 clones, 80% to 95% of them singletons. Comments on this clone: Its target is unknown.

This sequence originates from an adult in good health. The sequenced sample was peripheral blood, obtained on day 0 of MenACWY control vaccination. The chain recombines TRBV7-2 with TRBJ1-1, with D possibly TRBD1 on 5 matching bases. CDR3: CASGQQVGATEAFF. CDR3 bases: TGTGCCAGCGGTCAGCAGGTCGGGGCGACTGAAGCTTTCTTT.